This T cell receptor (beta chain) was documented in a study of T-cell reconstitution after alpha-beta-depleted transplantation in children. This clonotype was seen a handful of times. Its antigen remains unidentified. The study's findings and limits: It was newly produced T cells that mostly accounted for T-cell counts and diversity one year after transplant. Several hundred expanded graft clones reportedly supplied alpha-beta T cells about two months after transplant.

Unique molecular identifiers were incorporated during preparation of the TCRbeta library. Using its own MiXCR run on the PCR reads, TCRdb lists one record per CDR3 protein. The repertoire holds 550,000 to 600,000 distinct CDR3 sequences, with more than 20% as singletons. The CDR3 runs 17 residues. V and J are TRBV21-1 and TRBJ1-6. TRBV21-1 is a pseudogene locus. This TCR was recovered from a boy younger than two who had a stem cell transplant for acute myeloid leukemia, so the T cells may come from the graft donor. Source: PBMCs, mostly from graft donor cells, taken 360 days after TCRalphabeta/CD19-depleted stem cell transplant. CDR3 loop: CASETEGRGSYNSPLHF. CDR3 DNA sequence: TGTGCCAGCGAAACTGAGGGCAGGGGGTCCTATAATTCACCCCTCCACTTT.